The present T cell receptor beta chain was sequenced within a study of neurological immune-mediated disorders. General observations from the study: The study found no CDR3 amino acid sequences shared by expanded clones across subjects, suggesting private repertoires in all groups.

Many counts were recorded for this clonotype. The antigen is unknown. The CDR3 totals 15 residues. Germline CDR1 ENHRY, CDR2 SYGVKD. The V end lost 4 bases, the J end lost 6 bases, and 17 bases lay between the germline ends. In TCRdb, the 5' RACE reads were re-called with MiXCR into one record per CDR3 protein. The sample shows over 35,000 distinct CDR3 sequences, approximately 4.2% of them seen only once. Sample: PBMCs. The sequence was obtained from a man aged 30-40 years with multiple sclerosis. The chain joins TRBV10-3 to TRBJ2-3; the D gene is possibly TRBD2 (6 bases). The CDR3 sequence: CAISAGLIPGDTQYF. The DNA of the CDR3 is TGTGCCATCAGTGCGGGACTTATACCCGGGGATACGCAGTATTTT.